The count of the clone carrying this TCR beta chain is one. The antigen is unknown. This entry is derived from a study of glioma-infiltrating T cells after dendritic cell vaccination. Study-level results: Patients with more pretreatment TILs had longer time to progression and survival.

Germline lookup yields CDR1 MNHNY and CDR2 SVGAGI (reference sequence). The germline V and J ends were trimmed by 0 bases and 4 bases, with 15 bases remaining between them. This CDR3 comprises 16 residues. Up to about 2 ug genomic DNA was used for TCRB CDR3 amplification. Primers: 60 V beta forward and 13 J beta reverse. Assay used: immunoSEQ multiplex PCR; TCRdb lists only in-frame clones, some missing. The table includes about 50,000 clones, around 91% detected once. Time point here: after dendritic cell vaccination, including at tumor progression/relapse. No glioblastoma patient carried an isocitrate dehydrogenase mutation.

Sample: blood, taken after dendritic cell vaccination. The chain has TRBV6-6 and TRBJ1-2; D possibly corresponds to TRBD1 (5 bases). The sequence was obtained from a human donor with glioblastoma. The CDR3 region is CASSYSSGREGYGYTF. The CDR3 DNA sequence: TGTGCCAGCAGTTACTCAAGTGGCAGGGAGGGCTATGGCTACACCTTC.